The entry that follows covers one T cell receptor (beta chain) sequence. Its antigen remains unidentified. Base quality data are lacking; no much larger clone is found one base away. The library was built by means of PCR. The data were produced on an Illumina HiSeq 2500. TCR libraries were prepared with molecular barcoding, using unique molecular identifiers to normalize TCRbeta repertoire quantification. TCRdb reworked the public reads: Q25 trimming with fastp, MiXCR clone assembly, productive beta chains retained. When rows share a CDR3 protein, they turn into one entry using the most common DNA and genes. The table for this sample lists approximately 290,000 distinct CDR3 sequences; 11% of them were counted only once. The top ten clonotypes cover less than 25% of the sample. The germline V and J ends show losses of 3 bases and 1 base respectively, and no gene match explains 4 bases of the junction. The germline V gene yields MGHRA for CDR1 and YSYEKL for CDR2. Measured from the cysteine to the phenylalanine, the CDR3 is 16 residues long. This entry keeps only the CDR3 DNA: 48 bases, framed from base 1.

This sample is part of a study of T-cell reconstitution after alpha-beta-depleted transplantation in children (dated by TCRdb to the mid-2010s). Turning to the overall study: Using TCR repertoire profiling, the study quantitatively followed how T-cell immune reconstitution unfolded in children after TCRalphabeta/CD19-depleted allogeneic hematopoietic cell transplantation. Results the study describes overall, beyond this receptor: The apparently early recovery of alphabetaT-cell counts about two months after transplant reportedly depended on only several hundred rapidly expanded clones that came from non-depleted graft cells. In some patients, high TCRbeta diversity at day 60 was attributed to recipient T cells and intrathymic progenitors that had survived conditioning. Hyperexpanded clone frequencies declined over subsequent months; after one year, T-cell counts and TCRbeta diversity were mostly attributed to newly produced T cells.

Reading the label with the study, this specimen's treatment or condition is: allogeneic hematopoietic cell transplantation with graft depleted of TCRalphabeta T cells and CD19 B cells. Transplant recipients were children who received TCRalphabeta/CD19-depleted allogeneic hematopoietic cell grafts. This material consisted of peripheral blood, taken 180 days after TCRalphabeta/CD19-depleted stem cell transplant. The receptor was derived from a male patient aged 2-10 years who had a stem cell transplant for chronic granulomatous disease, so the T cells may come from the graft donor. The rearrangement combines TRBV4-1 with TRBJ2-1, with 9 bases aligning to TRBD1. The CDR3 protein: CASSHVGQGSYNEQFF. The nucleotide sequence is TGCGCCAGCAGCCACGTGGGACAGGGATCCTACAATGAGCAGTTCTTC.